The 23 T cell receptor beta chains given below trace back to one sample, sequenced in a study of blood T cell repertoires in COVID-19. Only in-frame clones appear in the TCRdb table, and some are missing; sequencing was by immunoSEQ multiplex PCR. Found here are 200,000 to 250,000 clones, 86% of them singletons; the top ten hold just over 3%. The sequenced sample consisted of peripheral blood. The receptors shown here come from a woman under 40 who had recovered from COVID-19.

This sequence joins TRBV7-3 and TRBJ2-3; D not resolved. The germline CDR1 and CDR2 sequences are SGHTA and FQGTGA. Trimming pared 1 base from V and 2 bases from J, leaving 7 bases between. The CDR3 is made up of 14 amino acids. Here the CDR3 DNA reads TGTGCCAGCAGCTTAAAACAGCCCACAGATACGCAGTATTTT. It yields the protein CASSLKQPTDTQYF.

This chain joins TRBV5-1 and TRBJ2-1; a possible D gene is TRBD2 (5 bases). The CDR3 spans 14 residues. Germline V gene sequence: CDR1 SGHRS, CDR2 YFSETQ. Between the trimmed V and J ends, which lost 4 bases and 7 bases, there was a span of 15 bases. CDR3 loop: CASSHPDLVNEQFF. The CDR3 DNA is TGCGCCAGCAGCCACCCGGACTTGGTAAATGAGCAGTTCTTC.

The chain uses TRBV14 and TRBJ1-2; TRBD1 is a possible D gene (5 bases). CDR1 SGHDN and CDR2 FVKESK come from the germline V gene. CDR3 length equals 16 residues. The V end was cut by 5 bases, the J end by 3 bases, with 19 bases between. CDR3 coding DNA: TGTGCCAGCAGCGCCCGGGGGAGTGTGTCTGACTATGGCTACACCTTC. Its protein product is CASSARGSVSDYGYTF. The full variable domain, rest sourced from reference TRBV14 and TRBJ1-2, is EAGVTQFPSHSVIEKGQTVTLRCDPISGHDNLYWYRRVMGKEIKFLLHFVKESKQDESGMPNNRFLAERTGGTYSTLKVQPAELEDSGVYFCASSARGSVSDYGYTFGSGTRLTVV.

The chain joins TRBV18 to TRBJ1-1; TRBD1 might be the D (5 bases). V gave up 0 bases and J gave up 10 bases, with 18 bases separating them. The CDR3 loop spans 15 amino acids. Germline V CDR1 and CDR2: KGHSH, LQKENI. CDR3 sequence (DNA): TGTGCCAGCTCACCACCGATAACAGCCAGGGCTCGAGCTTTCTTT. Its protein is CASSPPITARARAFF.

The rearrangement uses TRBV27 and TRBJ1-1; perhaps TRBD1 as D (6 bases). This CDR3 is built from 15 residues. Trimming removed 5 bases at V and 4 bases at J, with 17 bases between. Germline lookup yields CDR1 MNHEY and CDR2 SMNVEV (reference sequence). The CDR3 DNA reads as TGTGCCAGCAGTCTACTCAGGGGTGTTGGCACTGAAGCTTTCTTT. It is translated as CASSLLRGVGTEAFF.

The chain recombines TRBV3-1 (or the pseudogene TRBV3-2) with TRBJ2-7; 11 nucleotides match TRBD2. The CDR3 length is 16 residues. In germline, CDR1 is LGHDT, CDR2 YNNKEL (reference sequence). V lost 1 base and J lost 7; bases outside the gene matches: 9. The chain's CDR3 is CASSQGLAGLSREQYF. The CDR3 coding sequence is TGTGCCAGCAGCCAAGGACTAGCGGGGCTTTCACGGGAGCAGTACTTC.

The chain recombines TRBV2 with TRBJ1-2, with 10 bases aligning to TRBD1. Germline V gene data show CDR1 as SNHLY and CDR2 as FYNNEI. J was trimmed by 6 bases and V by 5 bases; bases with no gene match: 9. This CDR3 contains 15 residues. CDR3 DNA: TGTGCCAGCAGTTTAGACAGGGGGCAGAATAATGGCTACACCTTC. Translating it yields CASSLDRGQNNGYTF.

This clone was seen once. The chain is built from TRBV29-1 and TRBJ2-7; 7 bases are a match to TRBD2. V lost 7 bases to trimming and J lost 4 bases; unmatched junction nucleotides: 10. CDR1 is SQVTM and CDR2 is ANQGSEA in the germline V gene. CDR3 length equals 13 residues. CDR3 in amino acids: CSAVTSVLYEQYF. CDR3 DNA sequence: TGCAGCGCCGTCACTAGCGTATTATACGAGCAGTACTTC.

A few counts support this clone. The chain couples TRBV19 to TRBJ1-1; D gene uncertain. Per the germline V gene, CDR1 is LNHDA and CDR2 is SQIVND (reference sequence). This CDR3 has 17 amino acids. V lost 0 bases, J lost 1 base, and 15 bases lay in between. The CDR3 loop is CASSIDHAARRNTEAFF. The CDR3 DNA reads TGTGCCAGTAGTATAGATCACGCAGCACGGAGGAACACTGAAGCTTTCTTT.

In its sample, this clone was seen many times. The chain combines TRBV11-2 with TRBJ1-4; D is ambiguous. Trimming removed 5 bases from V and 7 bases from J, with 20 bases in between. The CDR3 consists of 16 residues. The germline V gene has CDR1 SGHAT and CDR2 FQNNGV. CDR3 in DNA: TGTGCCAGCAGCCTAGGAAACTCGGGATCCGGTGAAAAACTGTTTTTT. Translating it yields CASSLGNSGSGEKLFF.

The chain carries TRBV3-1 (or the pseudogene TRBV3-2) and TRBJ1-1; no clear D. CDR3 length equals 13 residues. Germline V gene lookup returns CDR1 LGHDT and CDR2 YNNKEL (reference sequence). Trimming removed 6 bases from V and 4 bases from J, with 12 bases in between. The CDR3 spells CASRPRGGTEAFF. The CDR3 DNA is TGTGCCAGCAGACCGCGCGGAGGCACTGAAGCTTTCTTT.

The rearrangement links TRBV7-9 to TRBJ2-7; 7 bases align to TRBD2. Trimming removed 4 bases from V and 3 bases from J; junction bases left unmatched: 3. This CDR3 comprises 13 residues. Per germline, CDR1 SEHNR and CDR2 FQNEAQ (reference sequence). CDR3 DNA sequence: TGTGCCAGCAGCTCGGGGGGTAACTACGAGCAGTACTTC. The encoded protein is CASSSGGNYEQYF.

The chain has TRBV2 and TRBJ2-2, with 9 bases identical to TRBD2. V lost 4 bases, J lost 3 bases, and 3 bases stayed unmatched. Per the germline V gene, CDR1 is SNHLY and CDR2 is FYNNEI. CDR3 length: 15 amino acids. The CDR3 sequence is CASSVVAGDTGELFF. For the CDR3, the DNA is TGTGCCAGCAGTGTTGTAGCGGGGGACACCGGGGAGCTGTTTTTT.

The rearrangement uses TRBV15 and TRBJ2-7; 10 bases align to TRBD1. The germline V gene encodes CDR1 LNHNV and CDR2 YYDKDF (reference sequence). J lost 3 bases, V lost 5 bases, and 4 bases had no gene match. The CDR3 contains 14 residues. The CDR3 here is CATSYGTGDYEQYF. The CDR3 DNA is TGTGCCACCAGCTACGGGACAGGGGACTACGAGCAGTACTTC.

This clone was observed at least ten times. The rearrangement links TRBV28 to TRBJ1-2, with unresolved D. Trimming removed 1 base at V and 5 bases at J, with 20 bases between. The CDR3 runs 17 residues. Germline V gene lookup returns CDR1 MDHEN and CDR2 SYDVKM. CDR3 in amino acids: CASSLLGVTTSMYGYTF. CDR3 DNA: TGTGCCAGCAGTTTATTGGGAGTTACGACCTCTATGTATGGCTACACCTTC.

V is TRBV4-1 and J is TRBJ2-2; D remains unclear. V was pared by 3 bases and J by 4 bases, with 12 bases between. Germline V gives CDR1 MGHRA, CDR2 YSYEKL. There are 15 residues in the CDR3. The CDR3 nucleotides read TGCGCCAGCAGCCACGGTGAGTCCGTCACCGGGGAGCTGTTTTTT. It translates to CASSHGESVTGELFF.

The chain carries TRBV4-2 and TRBJ2-1, with D unclear. The CDR3 is 14 residues long. Germline V gene lookup returns CDR1 LGHNA and CDR2 YNFKEQ. V shed 0 bases and J shed 11 bases, with 14 bases lying between them. CDR3 nucleotides: TGTGCCAGCAGCCAAGACAGGATGACAATGAAGCAGTTCTTC. Amino acids: CASSQDRMTMKQFF.

This chain connects TRBV10-3 to TRBJ2-5; 8 bases line up with TRBD1. Trimming at V came to 3 bases and at J to 2 bases, leaving 5 bases not matched to a gene. There are 15 residues in the CDR3. Germline V CDR1 and CDR2: ENHRY, SYGVKD. The CDR3 sequence: CAISDMGTGQETQYF. CDR3 nucleotides: TGTGCCATCAGTGATATGGGGACAGGACAAGAGACCCAGTACTTC.

This chain links TRBV4-2 with TRBJ2-1; 12 bases are a match to TRBD2. The germline CDR1 and CDR2 sequences are LGHNA and YNFKEQ. The CDR3 is made up of 16 amino acids. The junction had 11 bases not matched to a gene; V was cut back by 1 base and J by 13 bases. The CDR3 bases are TGTGCCAGCAGCCAAGTTCTGGCTAGCGGGGGGGGACTACAGTTCTTC. Protein: CASSQVLASGGGLQFF.

The J gene is TRBJ2-3, the V gene TRBV6-5; TRBD2 agrees at 7 bases. This CDR3 region has 15 residues. Per the germline V gene, CDR1 is MNHEY and CDR2 is SVGAGI. V was pared by 5 bases and J by 1 base, with 6 bases of the junction left unmatched. The CDR3 DNA reads as TGTGCCAGCAGTACCAGCGGGGCGGGCACAGATACGCAGTATTTT. It encodes CASSTSGAGTDTQYF.

The chain recombines TRBV10-2 with TRBJ2-7, with 9 bases matching TRBD2. This CDR3 region has 14 residues. With 4 bases clipped from V and 1 base from J, the junction kept 2 bases outside the gene matches. Per germline, CDR1 WSHSY and CDR2 SAAADI. CDR3 nucleotide sequence: TGCGCCAGCAGTGGGACTAGCGCGTCCTACGAGCAGTACTTC. This codes for CASSGTSASYEQYF.

J is TRBJ1-4 and V is TRBV19, with D unresolved. This CDR3 is built from 16 residues. The V end lost 6 bases, the J end lost 1 base, and 15 bases lay between the germline ends. CDR1 and CDR2 (germline): LNHDA, SQIVND (reference sequence). CDR3 DNA: TGTGCCAGTAGGAGGGCCGGGATCGTAACTAATGAAAAACTGTTTTTT. This gives the protein CASRRAGIVTNEKLFF.

CDR3 region: CASSGVLRGGTDTQYF. CDR3 DNA: TGTGCCAGCAGCGGGGTTCTGCGGGGGGGTACAGATACGCAGTATTTT. V gene TRBV5-5 combines with J gene TRBJ2-3, with TRBD2 matching 9 bases. V dropped 4 bases and J dropped 3; count of bases not matched to a gene: 9. This CDR3 is built from 16 residues. CDR1 and CDR2 (germline): SGHKS, YYEKEE (reference sequence).